This is a list of T cell receptor beta chains from one sample in a study of cytomegalovirus exposure and HLA in healthy donors. Measured with immunoSEQ multiplex PCR; TCRdb has only the in-frame clones, and not every one. The sample lists a few hundred thousand clones; roughly 88% were seen once. The material sequenced was PBMCs. The source is a woman in her thirties in good health and CMV-seropositive. The CDR3 runs from the conserved cysteine through the conserved F or W. The order of the fields is J gene, D gene, V gene, clone size, CDR3 DNA, CDR3 protein. A D gene is named only where the DNA matches it firmly. Where a row states a size, it is once, few, many or the class of an expanded clone; other rows omit it.

>TRBJ1-5|-|TRBV27|-
TGTGCCAGCAGCCCTCGCTGGGCAGGGGATCAGCCCCAGCATTTT
CASSPRWAGDQPQHF
>TRBJ2-5|-|TRBV7-9|-
TGTGCCAGCAGATTGATTGGTGGGGAGACCCAGTACTTC
CASRLIGGETQYF
>TRBJ1-1|TRBD1|TRBV28|-
TGTGCCAGCAGTTTCCTGACAGGGCTCACTGAAGCTTTCTTT
CASSFLTGLTEAFF
>TRBJ2-5|TRBD2|TRBV15|-
TGTGCCACCAGCGCATCCATGGGACTAGCGGGAGGTCTCCAAGAGACCCAGTACTTC
CATSASMGLAGGLQETQYF
>TRBJ1-1|-|TRBV25-1|-
TGTGCCAGCAAGGGCGCCAATGAAGCTTTCTTT
CASKGANEAFF
>TRBJ1-2|TRBD1|TRBV19|-
TGTGCCAGTAGTATAGTCGGAGACAGGGGGAACTATGGCTACACCTTC
CASSIVGDRGNYGYTF
>TRBJ2-1|-|TRBV5-6|-
TGTGCCAGCAGCTCCCTCGATGAGCAGTTCTTC
CASSSLDEQFF
>TRBJ2-5|TRBD1|TRBV7-2|few
TGTGCCAGCAGCTTAGGCCGGGACAGGGGCCAAGAGACCCAGTACTTC
CASSLGRDRGQETQYF
>TRBJ1-1|-|TRBV2|-
TGTGCCAGCAGCCTTGACGTGAACACTGAAGCTTTCTTT
CASSLDVNTEAFF
>TRBJ2-1|TRBD2|TRBV7-2|-
TGTGCCAGCAGCTCATATAGCGGGATCAGATACAATGAGCAGTTCTTC
CASSSYSGIRYNEQFF
>TRBJ1-1|-|TRBV27|-
TGTGCCAGCAGTGTGGGGAGTGAAGCTTTCTTT
CASSVGSEAFF
>TRBJ1-2|-|TRBV7-9|-
TGTGCCAGCAGCTTTGGGGAAGCTGGCTACACCTTC
CASSFGEAGYTF
>TRBJ1-2|-|TRBV28|-
TGTGCCAGCAGTAACCCAGGGGACTATGGCTACACCTTC
CASSNPGDYGYTF
>TRBJ2-7|-|TRBV6-6|-
TGTGCCAGCACCCAATACTACGAGCAGTACTTC
CASTQYYEQYF
>TRBJ2-7|TRBD1|TRBV18|-
TGTGCCAGCTCACGGGACAGGACTCTCTACGAGCAGTACTTC
CASSRDRTLYEQYF
>TRBJ1-1|-|TRBV2|-
TGTGCCAGCAGTGACCTCATACCCATGAACACTGAAGCTTTCTTT
CASSDLIPMNTEAFF
>TRBJ1-4|TRBD1|TRBV29-1|-
TGCAGCGTGCGGGGACAGGGAGATAATGAAAAACTGTTTTTT
CSVRGQGDNEKLFF
>TRBJ1-1|-|TRBV28|-
TGTGCCAGCAGTTCAGGACAACAGAACACTGAAGCTTTCTTT
CASSSGQQNTEAFF